The present entry profiles one TCR beta chain with its context. Its antigen is not identified. It was uncontrolled infection, other autoimmune disease, pregnancy or lactation that excluded patients. Together with thyroid ultrasound, orbital computed tomography, serum thyroxine and TRAb, clinical symptoms were used for diagnoses. Fresh peripheral blood, 7.5 to 10 ml, yielded the PBMCs. There are 14 residues in the CDR3. Germline V lookup: CDR1 WNHNN, CDR2 SYGVQD (reference sequence). V lost 7 bases and J lost 5, with 18 bases in between. The sample originates from a study of T cells in Graves' hyperthyroidism and ophthalmopathy. RNA transcripts were the template for amplifying TCR beta CDR3 regions. HTBI primers were employed in a first-round RT-PCR of the TCR CDR3. In TCRdb, the multiplex PCR reads were re-called with MiXCR into one record per CDR3 protein. Of under 250,000 distinct CDR3 sequences detected, approximately 24% appear once; the ten largest clones hold roughly a third.

Study-wide points: Blood also contained most expanded thyroid clonotypes above 0.001.

The sequenced material came from blood. The sequence derives from a middle-aged woman with Graves' ophthalmopathy. The chain combines TRBV10-1 with TRBJ2-7; TRBD1 might be the D (6 bases). The CDR3 spells CASNPGQGVHEQYF. The CDR3 DNA reads TGCGCCAGCAACCCGGGACAAGGGGTCCACGAGCAGTACTTC.